Each of the 9 T cell receptor beta chains below was sequenced from the same sample in a study of T-cell reconstitution after alpha-beta-depleted transplantation in children. This sample's TCRbeta library carried unique molecular identifier barcodes. TCRdb re-called the PCR reads through MiXCR, storing one row per CDR3 protein. This sample yields roughly 590,000 distinct CDR3 sequences, of which 16% are seen a single time; 1.1% belongs to the top ten. The sequences come from PBMCs from the stem cell graft donor, collected from the stem cell graft. The receptors derive from a human donor who donated a stem cell graft to a child with acute myeloid leukemia.

The chain is built from TRBV6-1 and TRBJ2-7; unclear D gene. CDR1 and CDR2 from the germline V gene are MNHNS and SASEGT. CDR3 length: 16 residues. V shed 6 bases and J shed 0 bases, with 18 bases lying between them. The DNA of the CDR3 is TGTGCCAGCAGCTCACAGCCGGACGGGTCCTCCTACGAGCAGTACTTC. This encodes CASSSQPDGSSYEQYF.

This clonotype turned up a few times. This rearrangement joins TRBV10-3 to TRBJ2-7; TRBD1 aligns across 7 bases. CDR3 length: 13 residues. V was clipped by 10 bases and J by 5 bases; unmatched bases: 11. Germline values: CDR1 ENHRY, CDR2 SYGVKD. CDR3 coding DNA: TGTGCCACTAGGGGAACAGGGGACCACGAGCAGTACTTC. Its translation: CATRGTGDHEQYF.

This chain uses TRBV28 with TRBJ2-1; maybe TRBD1 (6 bases). The CDR3 has 14 residues. Germline V gene sequence: CDR1 MDHEN, CDR2 SYDVKM. V lost 3 bases to trimming and J lost 8 bases, with 14 bases between them. In DNA, the CDR3 is TGTGCCAGCAGTTTGGCAGGGGCCAGCCATGAGCAGTTCTTC. It translates to CASSLAGASHEQFF.

This clonotype has just a few counts. This rearrangement joins TRBV28 to TRBJ2-1; 7 nucleotides align to TRBD1. V was pared by 7 bases and J by 4 bases, with 1 base of the junction left unmatched. The CDR3 has 12 amino acids. Per the germline V gene, CDR1 is MDHEN and CDR2 is SYDVKM. The CDR3 region is CASKGAYNEQFF. The CDR3 coding sequence is TGTGCCAGCAAGGGGGCGTACAATGAGCAGTTCTTC.

This chain joins TRBV7-8 and TRBJ2-7; the D gene is possibly TRBD1 (6 bases). Germline V gene data show CDR1 as SGHVS and CDR2 as FQNEAQ. With 1 base removed from V and 2 bases from J, the gap between germline ends came to 15 bases. CDR3 length: 16 residues. The chain's CDR3 is CASSLVSGHLTYEQYF. CDR3 nucleotide sequence: TGTGCCAGCAGCTTAGTTTCGGGACACCTAACCTACGAGCAGTACTTC.

CDR3 sequence (DNA): TGTGCCAGCAGCTTAGAGTCAGATGGGTCCGGGGAGCTGTTTTTT. Amino acid sequence: CASSLESDGSGELFF. The chain has TRBV7-9 and TRBJ2-2, with D unresolved. Trimming stripped 1 base from V and 6 bases from J, with 12 bases between. The CDR3 spans 15 residues. Germline V gene sequence: CDR1 SEHNR, CDR2 FQNEAQ (reference sequence).

This clonotype was counted many times. This sequence joins TRBV20-1 and TRBJ2-7; maybe TRBD1 (7 bases). Germline assignment: CDR1 DFQATT and CDR2 SNEGSKA (reference sequence). The CDR3 runs to 14 residues. Trimming took 2 bases from V and 1 from J, leaving 12 bases between them. The CDR3 loop reads CSARPAGQSYEQYF. Here the CDR3 DNA reads TGCAGTGCTAGACCTGCGGGACAGTCCTACGAGCAGTACTTC.

This clonotype showed up many times. The gene calls are TRBV12-3 or TRBV12-4 and TRBJ1-5, with no clear D. The CDR3 is made up of 16 amino acids. Trimming took 4 bases from V and 1 from J, leaving 14 bases between them. Written as DNA, the CDR3 is TGTGCCAGCAGTTCCTCGACGGGCCTAAGCAATCAGCCCCAGCATTTT. Amino acids: CASSSSTGLSNQPQHF.

This clonotype was found once. The junction shows a germline mismatch at one end, possibly a read error. V and J are TRBV11-2 and TRBJ2-3; possibly TRBD2 for D (6 bases). Germline-derived CDR1 and CDR2 are SGHAT and FQNNGV. CDR3 length: 16 residues. The CDR3 loop reads CASTFPGGVSTDTRYF. DNA of the CDR3: TGTGCCAGCACCTTCCCGGGCGGGGTGAGCACAGATACGCGGTATTTT.